A selection of T cell receptor beta chains follows, all from one sample in a study of blood T cell repertoires in COVID-19. TCRdb's copy holds only in-frame clones and misses some; the assay was immunoSEQ multiplex PCR. Of roughly 250,000 clones detected, 80% to 90% appear once; the ten largest clones hold approximately 12%. Sequencing was done on a sample of peripheral blood. These TCRs come from a woman in her thirties with COVID-19, enrolled during active disease. CDR3s include the opening cysteine and the closing phenylalanine or tryptophan. A D gene is named only where the DNA matches it firmly. Clone size is shown for a subset of rows, as once, few, many or a class of expanded clone.

J gene: TRBJ2-3
clone size: once
D gene: TRBD2
V gene: TRBV5-1
CDR3 DNA: TGCGCCAGCAGCTTGGAAGAGACTAGCGTCGTCACAGATACGCAGTATTTT
CDR3 protein: CASSLEETSVVTDTQYF

J gene: TRBJ2-3
clone size: NA
D gene: TRBD1
V gene: TRBV11-2
CDR3 DNA: TGTGCCAGCAGCCCCTCGTTAACAGGGGCGAAAGATACGCAGTATTTT
CDR3 protein: CASSPSLTGAKDTQYF

J gene: TRBJ2-7
clone size: NA
D gene: TRBD1
V gene: TRBV18
CDR3 DNA: TGTGCCAGCTCACCTTCCGGGACAGGGGTCTACGAGCAGTACTTC
CDR3 protein: CASSPSGTGVYEQYF

J gene: TRBJ2-7
clone size: NA
D gene: TRBD2
V gene: TRBV19
CDR3 DNA: TGTGCCAGTAGTCACAGCGGGACCCCCTACGAGCAGTACTTC
CDR3 protein: CASSHSGTPYEQYF

J gene: TRBJ1-5
clone size: NA
D gene: NA
V gene: TRBV2
CDR3 DNA: TGTGCCAGCAGCTTCGGTGACACCAATCAGCCCCAGCATTTT
CDR3 protein: CASSFGDTNQPQHF

J gene: TRBJ2-5
clone size: NA
D gene: NA
V gene: TRBV28
CDR3 DNA: TGTGCCACCGGAACTGCGGGGAGGCAAGAGACCCAGTACTTC
CDR3 protein: CATGTAGRQETQYF

J gene: TRBJ2-1
clone size: NA
D gene: TRBD1
V gene: TRBV14
CDR3 DNA: TGTGCCAGCAGCCAATACAACCCGGGACAGGGAGGGGTTGAGCAGTTCTTC
CDR3 protein: CASSQYNPGQGGVEQFF

J gene: TRBJ2-7
clone size: NA
D gene: TRBD1
V gene: TRBV7-9
CDR3 DNA: TGTGCCAGCAGCCGGACCACAGGGGGCAATTACGAGCAGTACTTC
CDR3 protein: CASSRTTGGNYEQYF

J gene: TRBJ1-4
clone size: NA
D gene: NA
V gene: TRBV28
CDR3 DNA: TGTGCCAGCAGTTCCGGGGGGCTGTGGACTAATGAAAAACTGTTTTTT
CDR3 protein: CASSSGGLWTNEKLFF

J gene: TRBJ1-5
clone size: NA
D gene: TRBD1
V gene: TRBV23-1
CDR3 DNA: TGCGCCAGCAGTCGGACCGGGACAGGGGTCCGCAATCAGCCCCAGCATTTT
CDR3 protein: CASSRTGTGVRNQPQHF

J gene: TRBJ2-5
clone size: NA
D gene: TRBD1
V gene: TRBV7-9
CDR3 DNA: TGTGCCAGCAGCTCCCGGGACAGTTCCCAGTACTTC
CDR3 protein: CASSSRDSSQYF

J gene: TRBJ2-1
clone size: few
D gene: TRBD2
V gene: TRBV6-1
CDR3 DNA: TGTGCCAGCAGTGAAGCGCTTCCGGGGGGAGGTTACAATGAGCAGTTCTTC
CDR3 protein: CASSEALPGGGYNEQFF

J gene: TRBJ1-5
clone size: NA
D gene: TRBD1
V gene: TRBV5-6
CDR3 DNA: TGTGCCAGCAGCGCGGGACAGGGGGTACGTCAGCCCCAGCATTTT
CDR3 protein: CASSAGQGVRQPQHF

J gene: TRBJ2-3
clone size: NA
D gene: TRBD2
V gene: TRBV7-6
CDR3 DNA: TGTGCCAGCAGCCTGACTCGGGACTACCGCACAGATACGCAGTATTTT
CDR3 protein: CASSLTRDYRTDTQYF

J gene: TRBJ2-5
clone size: once
D gene: TRBD1
V gene: TRBV5-1
CDR3 DNA: TGCGCCAGCAGCTTGAGCGGACAGGGGGAGACCCAGTACTTC
CDR3 protein: CASSLSGQGETQYF